The rows below give T cell receptor beta chains drawn from one sample of a study of T cell changes during pregnancy in multiple sclerosis. Profiled with immunoSEQ multiplex PCR; TCRdb holds only in-frame clones, not every one. The sample contains tens of thousands of clones, around nine tenths of which appear only once. Specimen: CD4+ T cells from peripheral blood mononuclear cells, collected in the second trimester of pregnancy. These receptors were taken from a female donor with multiple sclerosis, enrolled in a pregnancy study. Each CDR3 is given with its conserved first and last residue. Each record gives: CDR3 length, D gene, V gene, J gene, CDR3 protein. D genes are given only for firm matches.

CDR3 length: 14; D gene: TRBD1; V gene: TRBV2; J gene: TRBJ2-2; CDR3 protein: CASSGQGTTGELFF
CDR3 length: 15; D gene: TRBD1; V gene: TRBV30; J gene: TRBJ1-2; CDR3 protein: CAWSHAATGGYGYTF
CDR3 length: 14; D gene: TRBD2; V gene: TRBV7-2; J gene: TRBJ2-7; CDR3 protein: CASSLVAGDYEQYF
CDR3 length: 17; D gene: TRBD1; V gene: TRBV4-2; J gene: TRBJ1-6; CDR3 protein: CASSQIPGQGSNSPLHF
CDR3 length: 15; D gene: TRBD1; V gene: TRBV6-5; J gene: TRBJ2-7; CDR3 protein: CASSYQTGQNYEQYF
CDR3 length: 14; D gene: TRBD2; V gene: TRBV5-1; J gene: TRBJ2-5; CDR3 protein: CASSWAGGRETQYF
CDR3 length: 15; D gene: -; V gene: TRBV4-2; J gene: TRBJ1-4; CDR3 protein: CASSQGSITEEKLFF
CDR3 length: 17; D gene: -; V gene: TRBV7-7; J gene: TRBJ1-4; CDR3 protein: CASSTMVSESASEKLFF
CDR3 length: 12; D gene: -; V gene: TRBV11-2; J gene: TRBJ2-7; CDR3 protein: CASGDWFYEQYF
CDR3 length: 13; D gene: TRBD1; V gene: TRBV9; J gene: TRBJ2-7; CDR3 protein: CASSGQGASEQYF
CDR3 length: 14; D gene: TRBD2; V gene: TRBV10-1; J gene: TRBJ2-3; CDR3 protein: CATGTSGSTDTQYF
CDR3 length: 16; D gene: TRBD1; V gene: TRBV9; J gene: TRBJ1-2; CDR3 protein: CASSPRAGTGVYGYTF
CDR3 length: 16; D gene: TRBD2; V gene: TRBV7-7; J gene: TRBJ2-5; CDR3 protein: CASSWGLAGHQETQYF
CDR3 length: 15; D gene: -; V gene: TRBV7-2; J gene: TRBJ2-6; CDR3 protein: CASSLGGSGANVLTF
CDR3 length: 15; D gene: TRBD2; V gene: TRBV4-1; J gene: TRBJ2-1; CDR3 protein: CASSLAGFSYNEQFF
CDR3 length: 17; D gene: -; V gene: TRBV5-1; J gene: TRBJ1-2; CDR3 protein: CASSLAKEGTTGYGYTF
CDR3 length: 17; D gene: TRBD1; V gene: TRBV27; J gene: TRBJ1-5; CDR3 protein: CASSSLRGAGSNQPQHF
CDR3 length: 14; D gene: -; V gene: TRBV5-1; J gene: TRBJ1-3; CDR3 protein: CASRVTVSGNTIYF